A selection of T cell receptor beta chains follows, all from one sample in a study of T cell clones after liver transplantation. Libraries were prepared by immunoSEQ multiplex PCR; TCRdb keeps only in-frame clonotypes and omits some of them. The sample includes about 53,000 clones, approximately 84% of them seen just once. The material was CD4+ T cells from blood, obtained before liver transplant. All receptors come from a human donor who received a liver transplant. CDR3s include the opening cysteine and the closing phenylalanine or tryptophan. The D gene is left open where the match is weak. Clone size, where shown, is once, few, many, or a class for clones that have expanded.

v_call	j_call	clone_size	d_call	cdr3_nt	cdr3_aa
TRBV5-1	TRBJ2-7	-	TRBD1	TGCGCCAGCAGCTTACAACCCGGGACAGGGGGCGTCGACGAGCAGTACTTC	CASSLQPGTGGVDEQYF
TRBV29-1	TRBJ1-1	-	-	TGCAGCGTTCATCCCCCCGTGACGGGCACTGAAGCTTTCTTT	CSVHPPVTGTEAFF
TRBV5-4	TRBJ2-2	-	TRBD1	TGTGCCAGCAGCGGGGACAGGGTGGGCAAGAACGGGGAGCTGTTTTTT	CASSGDRVGKNGELFF
TRBV27	TRBJ1-1	-	-	TGTGCCAGCAGTTTCAAGGGGTTGACTGAAGCTTTCTTT	CASSFKGLTEAFF
TRBV19	TRBJ2-6	-	-	TGTGCCAGTAGTATAGGCCTGACAGGTACCGGGGCCAACGTCCTGACTTTC	CASSIGLTGTGANVLTF
TRBV5-4	TRBJ2-1	-	TRBD1	TGTGCCAGCAGTTTAGACAGGGGCATATACAATGAGCAGTTCTTC	CASSLDRGIYNEQFF
TRBV4-2	TRBJ2-2	-	TRBD1	TGTGCCAGCAGCCCCTTTATTAGACAGGGAGACACCGGGGAGCTGTTTTTT	CASSPFIRQGDTGELFF
TRBV28	TRBJ1-1	-	-	TGTGCCAGCAGTAAAACACGACAGGCTCCTGAAGCTTTCTTT	CASSKTRQAPEAFF
TRBV19	TRBJ1-6	-	-	TGTGCCAGTGGAGGACGGCAGGAGGGTTATAATTCACCCCTCCACTTT	CASGGRQEGYNSPLHF
TRBV6-5	TRBJ2-7	-	TRBD1	TGTGCCAGCAGAAGGACAGGGCACCCCTACGAGCAGTACTTC	CASRRTGHPYEQYF
TRBV11-2	TRBJ2-5	-	-	TGTGCCAGCAGCTTGCAAAGAGTAGGCGAGACCCAGTACTTC	CASSLQRVGETQYF
TRBV6-5	TRBJ2-1	-	TRBD2	TGTGCCAGCAGTTACGAACTAGCGGGGTACAATGAGCAGTTCTTC	CASSYELAGYNEQFF
TRBV27	TRBJ2-5	-	TRBD2	TGTGCCAGCAGTTCGTCCCTAGCGGGAGTAGAGACCCAGTACTTC	CASSSSLAGVETQYF
TRBV7-9	TRBJ2-3	-	-	TGTGCCAGCAGCCCAGGGTCGGTTGGTACAGATACGCAGTATTTT	CASSPGSVGTDTQYF
TRBV5-5	TRBJ2-2	-	-	TGTGCCAGCAGCTTGGCCTCGATCGGCCTCGCGGGGGAGCTGTTTTTT	CASSLASIGLAGELFF
TRBV4-3	TRBJ2-3	-	TRBD2	TGCGCCAGCAGCCAAGGCGGGCTCGGTTTAGGGGAGGGAGATACGCAGTATTTT	CASSQGGLGLGEGDTQYF
TRBV7-2	TRBJ2-1	-	TRBD2	TGTGCCAGCAGCACCTCTAGCGGGGTTGGCGAGCAGTTCTTC	CASSTSSGVGEQFF
TRBV11-2	TRBJ1-3	few	-	TGTGCCAGCAGCATTGGGCGTTCTGGAAACACCATATATTTT	CASSIGRSGNTIYF
TRBV6-6	TRBJ2-5	-	TRBD2	TGTGCCAGCAGGAAAGCGGGGGGTCCACGGACCCAGTACTTC	CASRKAGGPRTQYF
TRBV7-2	TRBJ2-3	-	TRBD2	TGTGCCAGCAGCTTCCCCTCTAGCGGGGGGAGCACAGATACGCAGTATTTT	CASSFPSSGGSTDTQYF
TRBV20-1	TRBJ2-3	-	-	TGCAGTGCTAGAGGCGTAGATACGCAGTATTTT	CSARGVDTQYF
TRBV9	TRBJ2-5	-	-	TGTGCCAGCAGCGGGGTTTTGGGAGAGACCCAGTACTTC	CASSGVLGETQYF
TRBV4-3	TRBJ2-1	-	-	TGCGCCAGCAGCTTAGGCTCCTACAATGAGCAGTTCTTC	CASSLGSYNEQFF
TRBV11-3	TRBJ2-2	-	-	TGTGCCAGCAGCTTAGGGCAGGGGAGGAACGGGGAGCTGTTTTTT	CASSLGQGRNGELFF
TRBV6-5	TRBJ2-3	-	TRBD2	TGTGCCAGCAGTTACAGGGGACTAGCGACAGATACGCAGTATTTT	CASSYRGLATDTQYF
TRBV9	TRBJ1-3	-	TRBD1	TGTGCCAGCAGCAAGAGGACAGGGGGCGCCTCTGGAAACACCATATATTTT	CASSKRTGGASGNTIYF
TRBV19	TRBJ2-1	-	-	TGTGCCAGTAAGCTTGCACACTCCTACAATGAGCAGTTCTTC	CASKLAHSYNEQFF
TRBV5-6	TRBJ1-5	-	-	TGTGCCAGCAGCCCGGAACCTGGGGGCAATCAGCCCCAGCATTTT	CASSPEPGGNQPQHF
TRBV19	TRBJ1-5	few	-	TGTGCCAGTAGTATTGGACGGAGTCAGCCCCAGCATTTT	CASSIGRSQPQHF
TRBV29-1	TRBJ1-2	-	TRBD1	TGCAGCGTTGAAGTGACCACAGGGGTAGGTGGCTACACCTTC	CSVEVTTGVGGYTF
TRBV5-1	TRBJ1-4	once	TRBD1	TGCGCCAGCGCCCCGGACAGGGTGTTTGAAAAACTGTTTTTT	CASAPDRVFEKLFF
TRBV9	TRBJ2-5	-	-	TGTGCCAGCAGCGTAATGGGGGAAGAGACCCAGTACTTC	CASSVMGEETQYF
TRBV7-2	TRBJ1-2	-	-	TGTGCCAGCAGCTTAGGACCACAGTTTTATGGCGGCTACACCTTC	CASSLGPQFYGGYTF
TRBV11-2	TRBJ2-5	-	TRBD2	TGTGCCAGCAGCCCGAGACTAGCGGGAGTAGAGACCCAGTACTTC	CASSPRLAGVETQYF
TRBV7-7	TRBJ2-2	-	TRBD2	TGTGCCAGCAGCTCGGGGGGCACCGGGGAGCTGTTTTTT	CASSSGGTGELFF
TRBV6-1	TRBJ1-4	-	-	TGTGCCAGCATGGATGTGGGGACACCTTCTGAAAAACTGTTTTTT	CASMDVGTPSEKLFF
TRBV7-2	TRBJ1-6	-	TRBD1	TGTGCCAGCAGCCCTGGGACAGTTAATTCACCCCTCCACTTT	CASSPGTVNSPLHF
TRBV7-9	TRBJ2-1	-	-	TGTGCCAGCAGCTTAGACGATGAGCAGTTCTTC	CASSLDDEQFF
TRBV5-1	TRBJ2-2	once	TRBD2	TGCGCCAGCAGCTCCCTACCCGGGACTAGCGGGGGGGCCGGGGAGCTGTTTTTT	CASSSLPGTSGGAGELFF
TRBV11-2	TRBJ1-4	-	-	TGTGCCAGCAGCTCCGCAGGGTCTGGGACTAATGAAAAACTGTTTTTT	CASSSAGSGTNEKLFF